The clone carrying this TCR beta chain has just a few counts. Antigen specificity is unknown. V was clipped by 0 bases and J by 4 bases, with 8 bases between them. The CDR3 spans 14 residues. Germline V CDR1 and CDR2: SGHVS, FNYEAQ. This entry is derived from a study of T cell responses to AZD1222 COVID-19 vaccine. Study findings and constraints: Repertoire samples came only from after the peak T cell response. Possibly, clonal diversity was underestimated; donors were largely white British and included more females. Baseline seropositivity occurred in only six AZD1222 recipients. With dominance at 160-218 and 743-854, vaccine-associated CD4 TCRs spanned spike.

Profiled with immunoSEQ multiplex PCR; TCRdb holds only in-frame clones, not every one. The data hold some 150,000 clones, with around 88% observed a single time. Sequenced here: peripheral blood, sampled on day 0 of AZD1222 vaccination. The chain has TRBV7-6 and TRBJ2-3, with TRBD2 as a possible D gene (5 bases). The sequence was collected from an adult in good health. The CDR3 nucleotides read TGTGCCAGCAGCTTAGCGGGAGCCGCAGATACGCAGTATTTT. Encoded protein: CASSLAGAADTQYF.